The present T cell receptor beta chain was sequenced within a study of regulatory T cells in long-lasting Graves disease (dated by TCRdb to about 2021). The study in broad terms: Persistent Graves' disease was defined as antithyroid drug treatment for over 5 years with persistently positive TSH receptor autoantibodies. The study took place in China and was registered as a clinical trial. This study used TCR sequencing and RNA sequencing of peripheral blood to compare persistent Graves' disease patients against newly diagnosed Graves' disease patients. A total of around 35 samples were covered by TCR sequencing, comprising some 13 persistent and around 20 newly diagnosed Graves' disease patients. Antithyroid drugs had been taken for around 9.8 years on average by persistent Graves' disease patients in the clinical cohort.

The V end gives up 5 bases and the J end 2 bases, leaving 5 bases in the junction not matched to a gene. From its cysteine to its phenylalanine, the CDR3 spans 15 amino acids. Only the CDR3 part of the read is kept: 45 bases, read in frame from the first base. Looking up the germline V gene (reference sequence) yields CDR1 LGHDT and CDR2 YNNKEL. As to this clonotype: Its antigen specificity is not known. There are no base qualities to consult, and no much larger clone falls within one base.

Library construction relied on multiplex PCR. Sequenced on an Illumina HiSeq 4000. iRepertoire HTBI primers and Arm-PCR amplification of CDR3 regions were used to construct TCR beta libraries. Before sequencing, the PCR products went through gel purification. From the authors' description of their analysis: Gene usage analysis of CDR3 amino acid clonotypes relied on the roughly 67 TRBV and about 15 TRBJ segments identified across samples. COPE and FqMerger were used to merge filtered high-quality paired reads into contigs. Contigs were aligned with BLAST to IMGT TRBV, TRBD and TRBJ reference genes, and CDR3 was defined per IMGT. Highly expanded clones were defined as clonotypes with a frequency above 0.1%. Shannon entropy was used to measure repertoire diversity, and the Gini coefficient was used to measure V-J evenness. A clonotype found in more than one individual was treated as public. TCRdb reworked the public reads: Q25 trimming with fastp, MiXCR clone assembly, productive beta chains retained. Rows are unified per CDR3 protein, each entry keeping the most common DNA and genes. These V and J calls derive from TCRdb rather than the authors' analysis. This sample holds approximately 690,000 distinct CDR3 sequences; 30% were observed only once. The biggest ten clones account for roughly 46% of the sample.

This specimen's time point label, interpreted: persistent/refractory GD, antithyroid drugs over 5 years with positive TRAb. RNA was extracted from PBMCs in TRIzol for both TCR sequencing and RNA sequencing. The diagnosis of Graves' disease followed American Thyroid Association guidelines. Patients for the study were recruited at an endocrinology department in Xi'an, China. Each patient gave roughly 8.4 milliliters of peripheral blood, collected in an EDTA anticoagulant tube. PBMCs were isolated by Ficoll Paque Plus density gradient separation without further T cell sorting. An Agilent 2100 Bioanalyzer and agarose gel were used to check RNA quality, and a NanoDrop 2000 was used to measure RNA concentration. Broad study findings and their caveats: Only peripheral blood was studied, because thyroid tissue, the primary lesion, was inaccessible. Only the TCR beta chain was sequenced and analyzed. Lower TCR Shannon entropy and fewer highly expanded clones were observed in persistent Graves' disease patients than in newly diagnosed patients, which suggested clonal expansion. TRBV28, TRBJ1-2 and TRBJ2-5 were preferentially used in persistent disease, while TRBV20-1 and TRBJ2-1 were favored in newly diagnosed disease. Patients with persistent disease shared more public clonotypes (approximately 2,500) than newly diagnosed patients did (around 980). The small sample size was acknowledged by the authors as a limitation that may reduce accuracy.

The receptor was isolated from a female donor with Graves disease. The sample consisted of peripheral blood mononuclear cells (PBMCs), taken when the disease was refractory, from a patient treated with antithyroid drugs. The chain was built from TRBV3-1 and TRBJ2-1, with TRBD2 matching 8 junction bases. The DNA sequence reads TGTGCCAGCAGCTCACCGGGACTAGCCTACAATGAGCAGTTCTTC. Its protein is CASSSPGLAYNEQFF.